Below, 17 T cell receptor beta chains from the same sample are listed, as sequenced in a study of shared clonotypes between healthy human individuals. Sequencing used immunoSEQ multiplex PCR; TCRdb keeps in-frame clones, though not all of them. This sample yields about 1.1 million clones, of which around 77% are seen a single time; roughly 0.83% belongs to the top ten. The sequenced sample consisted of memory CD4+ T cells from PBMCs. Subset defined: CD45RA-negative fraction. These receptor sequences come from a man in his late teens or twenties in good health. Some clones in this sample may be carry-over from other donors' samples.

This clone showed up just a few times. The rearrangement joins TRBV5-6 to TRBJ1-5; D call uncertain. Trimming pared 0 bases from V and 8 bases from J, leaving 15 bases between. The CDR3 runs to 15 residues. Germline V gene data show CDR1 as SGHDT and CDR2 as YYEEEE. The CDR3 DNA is TGTGCCAGCAGCTTGGGGTGGTCGGGTTCTGAGCCCCAGCATTTT. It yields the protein CASSLGWSGSEPQHF. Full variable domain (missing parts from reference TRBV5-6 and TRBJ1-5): DAGVTQSPTHLIKTRGQQVTLRCSPKSGHDTVSWYQQALGQGPQFIFQYYEEEERQRGNFPDRFSGHQFPNYSSELNVNALLLGDSALYLCASSLGWSGSEPQHFGDGTRLSIL.

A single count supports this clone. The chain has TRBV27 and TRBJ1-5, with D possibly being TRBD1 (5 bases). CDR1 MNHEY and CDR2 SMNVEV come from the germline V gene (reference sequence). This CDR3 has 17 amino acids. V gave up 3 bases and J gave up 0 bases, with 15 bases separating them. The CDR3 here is CASSFRAGKYSNQPQHF. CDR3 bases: TGTGCCAGCAGTTTCAGGGCCGGAAAATATAGCAATCAGCCCCAGCATTTT.

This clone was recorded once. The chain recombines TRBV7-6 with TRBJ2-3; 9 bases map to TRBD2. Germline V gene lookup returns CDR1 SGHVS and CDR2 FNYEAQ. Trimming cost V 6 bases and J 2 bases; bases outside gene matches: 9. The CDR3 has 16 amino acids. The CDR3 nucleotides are TGTGCCAGCAGGCCCTGGGCGGGAGGGAACACAGATACGCAGTATTTT. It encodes CASRPWAGGNTDTQYF.

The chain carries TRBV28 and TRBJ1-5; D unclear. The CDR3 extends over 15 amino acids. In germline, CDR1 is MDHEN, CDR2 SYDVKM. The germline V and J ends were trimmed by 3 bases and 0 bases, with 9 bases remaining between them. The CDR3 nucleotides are TGTGCCAGCAGTTTCGGGCAAAGTAGCAATCAGCCCCAGCATTTT. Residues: CASSFGQSSNQPQHF.

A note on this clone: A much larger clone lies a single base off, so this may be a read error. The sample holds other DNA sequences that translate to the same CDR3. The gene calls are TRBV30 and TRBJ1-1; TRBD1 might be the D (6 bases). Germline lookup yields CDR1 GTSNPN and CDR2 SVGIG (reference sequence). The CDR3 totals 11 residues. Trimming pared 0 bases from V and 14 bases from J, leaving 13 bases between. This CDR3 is CAWSVHRAAFF. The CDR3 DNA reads TGTGCCTGGAGTGTACACAGGGCCGCCTTCTTT.

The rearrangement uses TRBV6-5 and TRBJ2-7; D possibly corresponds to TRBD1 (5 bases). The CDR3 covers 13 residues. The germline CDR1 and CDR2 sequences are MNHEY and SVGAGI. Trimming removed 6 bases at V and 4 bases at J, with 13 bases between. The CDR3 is CASSRDSQYEQYF. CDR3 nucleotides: TGTGCCAGCAGCCGCGACAGTCAGTACGAGCAGTACTTC.

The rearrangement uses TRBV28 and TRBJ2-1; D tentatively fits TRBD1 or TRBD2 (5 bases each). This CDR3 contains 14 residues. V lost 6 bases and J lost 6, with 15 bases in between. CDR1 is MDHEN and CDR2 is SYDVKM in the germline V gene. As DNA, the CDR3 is TGTGCCAGCAGATCCACCGGTGGGGGCAATGAGCAGTTCTTC. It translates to CASRSTGGGNEQFF.

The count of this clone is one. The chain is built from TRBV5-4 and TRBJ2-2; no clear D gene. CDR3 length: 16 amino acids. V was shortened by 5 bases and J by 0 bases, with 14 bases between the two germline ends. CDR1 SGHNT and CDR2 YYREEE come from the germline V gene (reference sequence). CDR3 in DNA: TGTGCCAGCAGTATCGGACGTTACTCGAACACCGGGGAGCTGTTTTTT. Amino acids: CASSIGRYSNTGELFF. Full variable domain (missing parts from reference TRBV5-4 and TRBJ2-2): ETGVTQSPTHLIKTRGQQVTLRCSSQSGHNTVSWYQQALGQGPQFIFQYYREEENGRGNFPPRFSGLQFPNYSSELNVNALELDDSALYLCASSIGRYSNTGELFFGEGSRLTVL.

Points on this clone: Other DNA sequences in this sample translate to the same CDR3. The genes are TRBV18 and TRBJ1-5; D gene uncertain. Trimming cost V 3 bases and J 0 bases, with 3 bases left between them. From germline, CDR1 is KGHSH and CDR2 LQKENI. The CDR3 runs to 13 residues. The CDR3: CASSPLSNQPQHF. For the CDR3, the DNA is TGTGCCAGCTCACCTCTTAGCAATCAGCCCCAGCATTTT.

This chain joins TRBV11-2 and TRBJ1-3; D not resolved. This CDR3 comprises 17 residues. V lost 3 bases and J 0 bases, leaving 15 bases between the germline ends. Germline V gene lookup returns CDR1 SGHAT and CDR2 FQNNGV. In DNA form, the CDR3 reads TGTGCCAGCAGCTTCTACCCTCCCACTGTCTCTGGAAACACCATATATTTT. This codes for CASSFYPPTVSGNTIYF.

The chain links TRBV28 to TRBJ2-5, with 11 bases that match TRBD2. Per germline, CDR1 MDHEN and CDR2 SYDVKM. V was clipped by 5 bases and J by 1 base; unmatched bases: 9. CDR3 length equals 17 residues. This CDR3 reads CASSASRLAGFQETQYF. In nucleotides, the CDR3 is TGTGCCAGCAGTGCCTCCCGACTAGCGGGATTCCAAGAGACCCAGTACTTC.

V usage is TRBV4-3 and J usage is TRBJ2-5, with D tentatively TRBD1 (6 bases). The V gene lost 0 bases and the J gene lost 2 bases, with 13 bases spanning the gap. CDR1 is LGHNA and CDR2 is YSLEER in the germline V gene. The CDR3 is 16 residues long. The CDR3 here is CASSQDRADSQETQYF. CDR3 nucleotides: TGCGCCAGCAGCCAAGACCGGGCGGACAGTCAAGAGACCCAGTACTTC.

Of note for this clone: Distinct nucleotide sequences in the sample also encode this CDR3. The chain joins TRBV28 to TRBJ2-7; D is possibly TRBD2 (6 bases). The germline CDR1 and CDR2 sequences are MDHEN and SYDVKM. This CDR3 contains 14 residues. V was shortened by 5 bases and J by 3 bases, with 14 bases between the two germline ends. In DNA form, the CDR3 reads TGTGCCAGCAGTACCCCGGGACTGAACTACGAGCAGTACTTC. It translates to CASSTPGLNYEQYF.

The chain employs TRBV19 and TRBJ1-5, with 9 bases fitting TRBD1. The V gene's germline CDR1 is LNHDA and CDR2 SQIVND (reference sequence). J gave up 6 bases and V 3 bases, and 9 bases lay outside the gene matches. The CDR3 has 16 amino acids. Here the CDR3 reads CASSIGTTGGGQPQHF. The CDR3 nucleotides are TGTGCCAGTAGTATCGGTACCACAGGGGGCGGTCAGCCCCAGCATTTT.

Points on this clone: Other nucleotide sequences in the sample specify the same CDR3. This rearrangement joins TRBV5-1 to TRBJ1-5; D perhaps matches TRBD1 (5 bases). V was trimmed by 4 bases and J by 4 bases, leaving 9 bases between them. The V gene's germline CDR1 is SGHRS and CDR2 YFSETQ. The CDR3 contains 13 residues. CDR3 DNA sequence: TGCGCCAGCAGCCTGGGACGAAATCAGCCCCAGCATTTT. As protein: CASSLGRNQPQHF.

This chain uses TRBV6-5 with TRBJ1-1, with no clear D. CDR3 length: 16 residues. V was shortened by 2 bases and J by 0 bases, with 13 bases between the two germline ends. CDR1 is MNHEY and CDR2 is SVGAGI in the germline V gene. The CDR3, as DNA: TGTGCCAGCAGTTACAAAACTGGCGGCGTGAACACTGAAGCTTTCTTT. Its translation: CASSYKTGGVNTEAFF.

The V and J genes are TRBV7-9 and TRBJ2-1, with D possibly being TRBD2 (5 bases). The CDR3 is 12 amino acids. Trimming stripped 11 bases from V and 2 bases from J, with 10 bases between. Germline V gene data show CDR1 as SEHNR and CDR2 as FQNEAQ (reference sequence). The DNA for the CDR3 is TGTGCCGGGGAGCGCGCCTACAATGAGCAGTTCTTC. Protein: CAGERAYNEQFF.